Listed below are T cell receptor beta chains from one sample, sequenced in a study of blood T cell repertoires in COVID-19. Sequenced by immunoSEQ multiplex PCR; TCRdb stores in-frame clones only, minus some. The sample lists 150,000 or so clones, around 83% seen once, with roughly 5.5% in the top ten. Sequencing was done on a sample of PBMCs or T cells enriched from blood (not recorded which). All receptors come from a woman in her forties or fifties who had been exposed to COVID-19. Each CDR3 is given without its conserved first and last residue. The D gene is left open where the match is weak. Size is omitted from some rows. Given values are once, few, many or a class for expanded clones.

D gene	V gene	J gene	clone size	CDR3 length	CDR3 protein
.	TRBV12-3/TRBV12-4	TRBJ1-3	.	11	ASLEIPGNTIY
.	TRBV7-9	TRBJ2-7	.	13	ASSSSGTGPREQY
.	TRBV19	TRBJ1-5	.	12	ASIDGGAGQPQH
.	TRBV21-1	TRBJ1-4	few	16	ASSLSGTGGASNEKLF
TRBD1	TRBV7-9	TRBJ1-5	.	12	ASSQGDSNQPQH
.	TRBV5-4	TRBJ2-2	.	17	ASSLRAAGTGTNTGELF
TRBD1	TRBV19	TRBJ2-7	once	11	ASSMTGINEQY
.	TRBV18	TRBJ2-2	.	14	ASSPPVGRTPGELF
TRBD1	TRBV6-5	TRBJ1-2	.	10	ASSLTGVAYT
TRBD2	TRBV3-1/TRBV3-2	TRBJ2-7	few	14	ASSPQGLAGVYEQY
.	TRBV3-1/TRBV3-2	TRBJ2-3	once	13	ASSLGSSGTDTQY
.	TRBV11-2	TRBJ1-4	few	13	ASSPQFATNEKLF
TRBD1	TRBV24-1	TRBJ1-5	.	13	ATSDSGTVNQPQH
TRBD2	TRBV7-9	TRBJ2-1	.	15	ASSVVAGGGLHNEQF
TRBD2	TRBV6-5	TRBJ2-3	.	11	ASRGLASDTQY
.	TRBV15	TRBJ2-1	.	12	ATSRGPQGNEQF
TRBD1	TRBV15	TRBJ2-1	.	13	ATSSTGTGGNEQF
.	TRBV9	TRBJ1-1	.	12	ASSALGVNTEAF
.	TRBV29-1	TRBJ2-1	.	11	SVERPGIVWQF
TRBD2	TRBV19	TRBJ2-2	.	14	ASSKLAGGLTGELF
.	TRBV7-9	TRBJ2-3	.	14	ASSPATSLGAGTQY
.	TRBV21-1	TRBJ1-5	.	11	ASSSQGNQPQH
.	TRBV5-1	TRBJ2-7	.	12	ASSLAPVGNEQY
.	TRBV4-1	TRBJ2-7	.	12	ASSQDLAGFEQY
.	TRBV5-1	TRBJ2-7	.	15	ASSLRGIVRSGYEQY
.	TRBV6-2/TRBV6-3	TRBJ1-1	.	11	ASSNTQNTEAF
.	TRBV12-2	TRBJ2-2	.	15	ASRLGGEREGRGELF